This TCR beta chain was captured in a study of PD-1 blockade in classical Hodgkin lymphoma (dated by TCRdb to 2018 to 2020). For the study in its entirety: Nivolumab dosing was 3 mg/kg intravenously every 2 weeks, continuing until either disease progression or unacceptable toxicity. A peripheral blood immune signature of response to PD-1 blockade in classical Hodgkin lymphoma was defined using TCR beta sequencing and CyTOF.

Broad study findings and their caveats: Trial patients achieving complete response had baseline diversity similar to newly diagnosed patients, whereas partial responders and progressors had significantly lower diversity. CD4+ but not CD8+ TCR diversity rose significantly by C4D1 (p=0.0027 vs p=0.16), most apparent in complete responders (p=0.02). Patients starting nivolumab less than 1 year after ASCT had lower diversity and were excluded from later analyses to avoid confounding by immune reconstitution. Only a single clinical trial cohort was studied, and what caused the repertoire differences, possibly disease activity or prior therapy, remained undefined. Baseline TCR diversity was reported as lower in newly diagnosed patients than in healthy donors, and lower still in relapsed/refractory patients.

Turning to this clone: It has no known antigen specificity. No base-level quality is on record; no much larger clone is a single base apart.

The time point label for this specimen denotes: cycle 1 day 1 (C1D1), immediately before nivolumab initiation. Relapse after autologous stem cell transplantation had occurred in all trial patients, and cohorts A, B and C were distinguished by prior brentuximab vedotin exposure. Using a Miltenyi CD4+ T cell isolation kit, CD4+ T cells were purified from thawed PBMCs through magnetic negative selection. The trial cohort comprised roughly 50 patients with relapsed/refractory classical Hodgkin lymphoma whose best overall responses were complete response, partial response or progressive disease. Single-agent nivolumab was administered to trial patients in the multi-cohort phase II CheckMate 205 trial. An independent review committee assessed best overall response by applying the 2007 International Working Group response criteria. Trial PBMCs were collected just before the start of nivolumab (C1D1) and during therapy at cycle 2 day 1 and cycle 4 day 1. Peripheral blood was collected in 8 mL Vacutainer Cell Preparation Tubes, from which PBMCs were isolated by centrifugation and then cryopreserved. Purified CD4+ and CD8+ fractions were prepared only for cases with an additional available PBMC sample. Magnetically labelled cells were depleted on LS columns in a quadroMACS separator, and the flow-through was collected as the purified fraction.

Genomic DNA was extracted with the Qiagen DNeasy kit from unsorted PBMCs and from negatively selected CD4+ and CD8+ fractions. Amplification of TCR beta CDR3 regions was done by immunoSEQ multiplex PCR with primers that anneal to V and J segments. A synthetic immune receptor repertoire was used to minimize amplification bias, and any remaining bias was removed computationally after sequencing. In the paper's pipeline: Repertoire diversity was quantified as the Shannon entropy index using custom Python scripts. Unsorted, CD4+ and CD8+ repertoires were analyzed separately, except for combined analyses in which CD4+ and CD8+ sequences were merged in silico. Clonal expansion was defined as at least a 2-fold frequency increase after treatment relative to C1D1, with a pseudocount of 0.5 for undetected baseline clones. Singleton clones were defined as clones with 0 or 1 copy at C1D1, and non-singleton clones were defined as clones with 2 or more copies. By matching protein sequences in sorted samples from the same patient, clones expanded in unsorted samples were annotated as CD4+, CD8+ or unknown. Wilcoxon tests were applied to paired samples to test diversity changes from C1D1 to C4D1. Imported from immuneACCESS, the table was reduced by TCRdb to in-frame sequences with V and J called. These copies leave out some clones; in studies compared against another copy, an unresolved V gene accounts for under half, and the cause of the remainder is not known. The V and J calls and the clone size are those of that table, but D and trimming were determined from the DNA. The sample has approximately 28,000 clones on record, about three quarters of them singletons. The top ten clonotypes cover less than 3% of the sample.

V was cut back by 0 bases and J by 10 bases, leaving a gap of 16 bases between them. Measured from the cysteine to the phenylalanine, the CDR3 is 16 residues long. Only the CDR3 region is kept as DNA, spanning 48 bases read in frame from base 1. Looking up the germline V gene (reference sequence) yields CDR1 MNHEY and CDR2 SMNVEV. The starting material was CD4+ T cells from blood, obtained at baseline. This sequence uses TRBV27 and TRBJ1-6; the D gene is possibly TRBD1, with 5 bases matching. This receptor was obtained from a human donor with classical Hodgkin lymphoma. The DNA sequence reads TGTGCCAGCAGTTTATCTGGCGCAGGGATCGGGTCACCCCTCCACTTT. The resulting protein is CASSLSGAGIGSPLHF.